The clone carrying this T cell receptor beta chain was seen a single time. TCRdb's copy holds only in-frame clones and misses some; the assay was immunoSEQ multiplex PCR. The data contain about 41,000 clones, 70% to 90% of them seen just once; the ten biggest clones take up 3.6%. J gave up 5 bases and V 4 bases, and 12 bases lay outside the gene matches. The CDR3 loop spans 15 amino acids. Germline V lookup: CDR1 SGDLS, CDR2 YYNGEE. This sample was taken from a study of OX40 agonist ivuxolimab in advanced cancers. Study at large: Dose-escalation patients had hepatocellular carcinoma, melanoma, renal cell or head and neck cancer.

Peripheral blood came from all dose cohorts at three timepoints. Sequences were derived from CD4+ or CD8+ T cells sorted from blood, sampled in a trial of the OX40 agonist ivuxolimab. This receptor was identified in an adult with an advanced solid tumor such as melanoma, head and neck, liver or kidney cancer. J is TRBJ2-7 and V is TRBV9, with 7 bases identical to TRBD1. DNA of the CDR3: TGTGCCAGCAGCTCTTACCCGGGACAGAGCAACGAGCAGTACTTC. Translating it yields CASSSYPGQSNEQYF.